Included here is one T cell receptor beta chain sequence, with context. The target antigen is unknown. A much larger clone lies one base from this, so it may be a read error. The record originates from a study of glioma-infiltrating T cells. General study findings and limits: Non-neoplastic patients had below-expected tissue-blood divergence, while all gliomas exceeded expectation.

The iRepertoire nested amplicon-rescue multiplex PCR amplified TCR alpha and beta CDR3s from RNA. Tissue mRNA or PBMC total RNA, roughly 100-400 ng, went into one-step reverse transcription and amplification. TCRdb re-analysed the multiplex PCR reads in MiXCR, keeping a single row per CDR3 protein. The sample has approximately 120,000 distinct CDR3 sequences, approximately 25% seen once. CDR3 length equals 14 residues. Germline V gene lookup returns CDR1 KGHDR and CDR2 SFDVKD. The sample was glioma tissue, nonneoplastic brain tissue, or PBMCs (not recorded which). This chain uses TRBV24-1 with TRBJ2-5; no reliable D call. This clonotype originated in a human donor with low-grade glioma or glioblastoma, undergoing nonglioma brain surgery, or in good health (not recorded which). CDR3 nucleotides: TGTGCCACCAGTGAACCTACAGCGAAAGATACCCAGTACTTC. Protein: CATSEPTAKDTQYF.